The clone carrying this T cell receptor (beta chain) was picked up many times. Its antigen is not known. The CDR3 consists of 15 residues. Trimming took 5 bases from V and 3 from J, leaving 17 bases between them. Looked up from germline, CDR1 is SGHAT and CDR2 is FQNNGV. The source of the sample is a study of human T cells and chemical hapten exposure. Whole-study context: Patients, mostly women, had alopecia areata, alopecia totalis or alopecia universalis. General study results and limits: There was no change with DPC sensitization in TCRs above 1 in 1000 frequency.

Time point noted: patch test 2, 6 weeks after DPC sensitization. Treatment meaning: therapeutic diphenylcyclopropenone sensitization with weekly scalp DPC. The drawing of blood occurred before each patch test was applied. It was the library that attached unique molecular identifiers to individual cDNA molecules. TCRdb ran MiXCR on the RACE reads and lists one entry per CDR3 protein. The sample gives tens of thousands of distinct CDR3 sequences, approximately 3.5% of which show up once; approximately 6.7% is in the top ten. This TCR derives from a middle-aged man with alopecia areata. Some clones in this sample may be carry-over from other donors' samples. This sample comprised whole blood, obtained in connection with sensitization to the hapten diphenylcyclopropenone (DPC). The chain uses TRBV11-2 and TRBJ2-7; either TRBD1 or TRBD2 may supply D (5 bases each). The CDR3 nucleotides are TGTGCCAGCAGCCACTCCGGGGACGAACTCTACGAGCAGTACTTC. This gives the protein CASSHSGDELYEQYF.